These 5 T cell receptor beta chains came from one sample sequenced in a study of cytomegalovirus exposure and HLA in healthy donors (dated by TCRdb to 2015 to 2018). The method was the immunoSEQ multiplex PCR assay. For the multiplex PCR, a mixture combining 60 forward primers for TCR Vbeta segments and 13 reverse primers for TCR Jbeta segments was used. The table was pulled from immuneACCESS by TCRdb, which kept in-frame rearrangements only. Such tables lose some clones; where checked, under half of the loss comes from unresolved V genes, and the rest has no known cause. This sample lists about 150,000 clones; approximately 80% were detected once. The ten top clones hold around 6.6% of the sample. The sample was PBMCs. These receptors were collected from a woman in her forties or fifties in good health and CMV-seropositive.

The CDR3 nucleotides read TGCGCCAGCAGTGAGTCGAGACTAGCGGGGGGGAATGAGCAGTTCTTC. Amino acid sequence: CASSESRLAGGNEQFF. This sequence joins TRBV10-1 and TRBJ2-1, with 14 bases fitting TRBD2. V was pared by 0 bases and J by 7 bases, with 2 bases of the junction left unmatched. CDR3 length: 16 residues. Germline CDR1 is WNHNN and CDR2 is SYGVQD (reference sequence).

This rearrangement joins TRBV19 to TRBJ2-2, with D perhaps TRBD2 (6 bases). V lost 1 base to trimming and J lost 1 base, with 10 bases between them. From germline, CDR1 is LNHDA and CDR2 SQIVND (reference sequence). The CDR3 sequence is 16 residues long. The CDR3: CASSIVLAQNTGELFF. The CDR3 coding sequence is TGTGCCAGTAGTATAGTTCTAGCGCAGAACACCGGGGAGCTGTTTTTT.

V gene TRBV10-1 combines with J gene TRBJ2-6, with D possibly matching TRBD1 (5 bases). The V gene lost 5 bases and the J gene lost 1 base, with 6 bases spanning the gap. The CDR3 contains 14 residues. Per the germline V gene, CDR1 is WNHNN and CDR2 is SYGVQD (reference sequence). This CDR3 reads CASSKGSGANVLTF. CDR3 nucleotide sequence: TGCGCCAGCAGTAAGGGGTCTGGGGCCAACGTCCTGACTTTC.

The gene calls are TRBV5-4 and TRBJ1-2; perhaps TRBD1 as D (5 bases). V lost 0 bases, J lost 1 base, and 10 bases lay in between. CDR3 length: 15 amino acids. The germline V gene encodes CDR1 SGHNT and CDR2 YYREEE (reference sequence). Here the CDR3 reads CASSLGGGGNYGYTF. The CDR3 DNA reads as TGTGCCAGCAGCTTGGGGGGCGGGGGTAACTATGGCTACACCTTC.

The rearrangement uses TRBV7-2 and TRBJ2-3; the match to TRBD2 covers 8 bases. After removal of 3 bases from V and 1 base from J, the junction contained 3 bases not matched to a gene. Germline CDR1 SGHTA, CDR2 FQGNSA. This CDR3 is 15 amino acids long. CDR3 sequence (DNA): TGTGCCAGCAGCTTCCAGCGGGGGCGCACAGATACGCAGTATTTT. This encodes CASSFQRGRTDTQYF.